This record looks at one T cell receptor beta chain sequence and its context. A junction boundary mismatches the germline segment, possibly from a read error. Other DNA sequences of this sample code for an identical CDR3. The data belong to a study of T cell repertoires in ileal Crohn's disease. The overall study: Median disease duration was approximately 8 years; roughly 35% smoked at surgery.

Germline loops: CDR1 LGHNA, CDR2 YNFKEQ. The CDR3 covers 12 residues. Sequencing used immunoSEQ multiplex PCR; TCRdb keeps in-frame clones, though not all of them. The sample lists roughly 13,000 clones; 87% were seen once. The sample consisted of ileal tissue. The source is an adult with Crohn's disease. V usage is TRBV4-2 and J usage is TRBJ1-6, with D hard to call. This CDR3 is CASSLTNSPLHF. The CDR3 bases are TGTGCCAGCAGCCTTACAAATTCGCCCCTCCACTTT.